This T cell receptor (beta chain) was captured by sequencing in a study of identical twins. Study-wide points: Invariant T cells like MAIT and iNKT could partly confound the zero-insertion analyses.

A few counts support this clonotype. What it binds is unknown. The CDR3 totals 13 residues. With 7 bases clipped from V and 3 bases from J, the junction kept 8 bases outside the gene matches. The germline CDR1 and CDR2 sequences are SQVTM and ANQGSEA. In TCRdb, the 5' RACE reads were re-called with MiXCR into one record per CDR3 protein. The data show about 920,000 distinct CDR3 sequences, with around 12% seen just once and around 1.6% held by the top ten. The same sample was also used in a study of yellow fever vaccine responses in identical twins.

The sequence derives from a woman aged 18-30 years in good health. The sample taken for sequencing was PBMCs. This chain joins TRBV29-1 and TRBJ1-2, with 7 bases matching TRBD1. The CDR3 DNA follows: TGCAGCGGATTGGACAGGACTGACTATGGCTACACCTTC. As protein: CSGLDRTDYGYTF.